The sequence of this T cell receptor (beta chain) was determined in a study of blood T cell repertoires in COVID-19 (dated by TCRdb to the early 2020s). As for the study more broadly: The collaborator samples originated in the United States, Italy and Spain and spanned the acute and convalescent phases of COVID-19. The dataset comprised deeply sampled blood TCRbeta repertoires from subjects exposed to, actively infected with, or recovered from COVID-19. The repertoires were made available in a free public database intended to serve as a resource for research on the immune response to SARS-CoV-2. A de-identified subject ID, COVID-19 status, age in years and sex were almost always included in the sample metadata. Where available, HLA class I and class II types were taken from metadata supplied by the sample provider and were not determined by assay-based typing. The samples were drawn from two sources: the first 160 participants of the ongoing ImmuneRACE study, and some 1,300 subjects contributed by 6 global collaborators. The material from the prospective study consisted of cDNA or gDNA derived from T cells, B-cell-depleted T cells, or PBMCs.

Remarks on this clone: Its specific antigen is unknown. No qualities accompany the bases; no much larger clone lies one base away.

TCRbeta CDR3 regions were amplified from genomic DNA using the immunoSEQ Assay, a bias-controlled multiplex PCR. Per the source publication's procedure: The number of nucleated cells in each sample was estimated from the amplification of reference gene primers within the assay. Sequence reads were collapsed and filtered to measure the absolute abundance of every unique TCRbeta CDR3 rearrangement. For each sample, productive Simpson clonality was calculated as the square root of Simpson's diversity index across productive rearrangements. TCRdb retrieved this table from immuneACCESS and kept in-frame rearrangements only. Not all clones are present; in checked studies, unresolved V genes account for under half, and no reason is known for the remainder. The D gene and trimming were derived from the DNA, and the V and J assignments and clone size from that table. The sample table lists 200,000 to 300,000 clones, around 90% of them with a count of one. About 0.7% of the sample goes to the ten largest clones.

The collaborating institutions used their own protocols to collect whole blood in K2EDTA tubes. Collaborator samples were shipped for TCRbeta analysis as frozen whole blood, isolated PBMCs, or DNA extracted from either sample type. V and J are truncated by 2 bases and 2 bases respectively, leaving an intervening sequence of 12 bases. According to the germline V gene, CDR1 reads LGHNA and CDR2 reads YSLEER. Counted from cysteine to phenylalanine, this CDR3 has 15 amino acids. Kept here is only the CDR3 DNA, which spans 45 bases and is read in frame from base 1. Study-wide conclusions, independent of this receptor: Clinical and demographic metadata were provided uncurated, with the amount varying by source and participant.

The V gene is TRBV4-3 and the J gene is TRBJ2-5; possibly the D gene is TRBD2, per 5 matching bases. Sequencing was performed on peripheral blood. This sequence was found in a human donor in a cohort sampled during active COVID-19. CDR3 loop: CASSQYPAGQETQYF. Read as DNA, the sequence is TGCGCCAGCAGCCAATATCCGGCGGGTCAAGAGACCCAGTACTTC.